These T cell receptor beta chains were read from a single sample in a study of cytomegalovirus exposure and HLA in healthy donors. Profiling relied on immunoSEQ multiplex PCR, and the TCRdb table lists in-frame clones only, not all of them. Of some 140,000 clones listed, about 68% are singletons. The sequenced sample consisted of PBMCs. These receptors originate from a human donor in good health. Each CDR3 is given with its conserved first and last residue. The order of the fields is J gene, V gene, CDR3 protein.

j_gene: TRBJ2-1; v_gene: TRBV2; CDR3aa: CASSFLNEQFF
j_gene: TRBJ2-7; v_gene: TRBV11-3; CDR3aa: CASSRTGYEQYF
j_gene: TRBJ1-1; v_gene: TRBV19; CDR3aa: CASSIVKGMNTEAFF
j_gene: -; v_gene: TRBV28; CDR3aa: CASSRGYEQYF
j_gene: TRBJ2-7; v_gene: TRBV7-2; CDR3aa: CASSFAQGWYEQYF
j_gene: TRBJ1-1; v_gene: TRBV10-3; CDR3aa: CAISGTGGSEAFF
j_gene: TRBJ2-7; v_gene: TRBV2; CDR3aa: CASSEEGRGSYEQYF
j_gene: TRBJ1-1; v_gene: TRBV7-9; CDR3aa: CASSFTGHQNTEAFF
j_gene: TRBJ2-1; v_gene: TRBV27; CDR3aa: CASSLSPGVGYEQFF
j_gene: TRBJ1-2; v_gene: TRBV18; CDR3aa: CASSGAKGNYGYTF
j_gene: TRBJ2-1; v_gene: TRBV10-3; CDR3aa: CAISETGTSYNEQFF
j_gene: TRBJ2-3; v_gene: TRBV28; CDR3aa: CASSPLRLADTQYF
j_gene: TRBJ1-2; v_gene: TRBV5-1; CDR3aa: CASSFDTYGYTF
j_gene: TRBJ2-2; v_gene: TRBV28; CDR3aa: CASSFPTGGGELFF
j_gene: TRBJ2-7; v_gene: TRBV18; CDR3aa: CASSPRTGMREQYF
j_gene: TRBJ2-7; v_gene: TRBV5-4; CDR3aa: CASSVDRIYEQYF
j_gene: TRBJ2-7; v_gene: TRBV14; CDR3aa: CASSQVAETYEQYF
j_gene: TRBJ2-5; v_gene: TRBV7-7; CDR3aa: CASSLERKETQYF
j_gene: TRBJ2-2; v_gene: TRBV6-5; CDR3aa: CASSLNYGLNTGELFF
j_gene: TRBJ2-4; v_gene: TRBV13; CDR3aa: CASSRGAGFRNIQYF
j_gene: TRBJ1-2; v_gene: TRBV27; CDR3aa: CASSLGVGGGYTF
j_gene: TRBJ2-5; v_gene: TRBV28; CDR3aa: CASSFPDREGEETQYF
j_gene: TRBJ1-1; v_gene: TRBV15; CDR3aa: CATSIEQGAYTEAFF
j_gene: TRBJ1-2; v_gene: TRBV7-2; CDR3aa: CASSLGQGGSYGYTF
j_gene: TRBJ1-5; v_gene: TRBV18; CDR3aa: CASSPESNQPQHF
j_gene: TRBJ2-1; v_gene: TRBV2; CDR3aa: CASSVEGYNEQFF
j_gene: TRBJ2-3; v_gene: TRBV5-4; CDR3aa: CASSLVGLGFDTQYF
j_gene: TRBJ1-2; v_gene: TRBV7-9; CDR3aa: CASSSINYGYTF
j_gene: TRBJ2-7; v_gene: TRBV14; CDR3aa: CASSRTSGSSEQYF
j_gene: TRBJ1-1; v_gene: TRBV7-3; CDR3aa: CASSTGRGGTEAFF
j_gene: TRBJ2-7; v_gene: TRBV20-1; CDR3aa: CSARTGAEYF
j_gene: TRBJ2-1; v_gene: TRBV18; CDR3aa: CASSPPMGQGNEQFF
j_gene: TRBJ2-3; v_gene: TRBV5-4; CDR3aa: CASSAAGGSPDTQYF
j_gene: TRBJ2-3; v_gene: TRBV2; CDR3aa: CASSADGSGSFTQYF
j_gene: TRBJ2-7; v_gene: TRBV9; CDR3aa: CASSVGFSSGGEQYF
j_gene: TRBJ2-1; v_gene: TRBV18; CDR3aa: CASSPNRNSYNEQFF
j_gene: TRBJ2-3; v_gene: TRBV27; CDR3aa: CASSLLRNTDTQYF
j_gene: TRBJ2-7; v_gene: TRBV5-1; CDR3aa: CASSLGGLARYEQYF
j_gene: TRBJ1-1; v_gene: TRBV4-2; CDR3aa: CASSPVTPNTEAFF
j_gene: TRBJ1-1; v_gene: TRBV5-5; CDR3aa: CASSLEAGVNTEAFF
j_gene: TRBJ2-7; v_gene: TRBV11-2; CDR3aa: CASSLRGFEQYF
j_gene: TRBJ2-7; v_gene: TRBV4-2; CDR3aa: CASSPSAGATYEQYF
j_gene: TRBJ2-7; v_gene: TRBV5-4; CDR3aa: CASSGSSGRFSYEQYF
j_gene: TRBJ1-4; v_gene: TRBV18; CDR3aa: CASSWTGGDGEKLFF
j_gene: TRBJ2-7; v_gene: TRBV19; CDR3aa: CASSPEGLGTYEQYF
j_gene: TRBJ2-2; v_gene: TRBV7-9; CDR3aa: CASSFDRNTGELFF
j_gene: TRBJ1-1; v_gene: TRBV4-1; CDR3aa: CASSQDRGAFF
j_gene: TRBJ2-2; v_gene: TRBV5-5; CDR3aa: CASSLVGGNTGELFF
j_gene: TRBJ1-2; v_gene: TRBV5-6; CDR3aa: CASYTPGGDYGYTF
j_gene: TRBJ1-2; v_gene: TRBV5-1; CDR3aa: CASSSGQPTYGYTF
j_gene: TRBJ2-1; v_gene: TRBV6-4; CDR3aa: CASSDSFLRSLYNEQFF
j_gene: TRBJ2-2; v_gene: TRBV28; CDR3aa: CASSLGHTGELFF
j_gene: TRBJ2-6; v_gene: TRBV5-6; CDR3aa: CASSLATGGYSGANVLTF
j_gene: TRBJ2-3; v_gene: TRBV6-5; CDR3aa: CASNPSAFITDTQYF
j_gene: TRBJ2-3; v_gene: TRBV9; CDR3aa: CASSVGYGRWDTQYF